This T cell receptor (beta chain) was sequenced in a study of blood T cell repertoires in COVID-19. Losses at the gene ends were 6 bases for V and 7 bases for J; bases not matched to a gene: 6. The CDR3 has 13 residues. CDR1 and CDR2 from the germline V gene are MDHEN and SYDVKM. The protocol was immunoSEQ multiplex PCR, while the TCRdb copy is restricted to in-frame clones and leaves out a portion. The sample includes roughly 290,000 clones, around 88% of them seen just once. J is TRBJ2-4 and V is TRBV28; 7 bases are a match to TRBD2. This clonotype was obtained from a middle-aged woman who had recovered from COVID-19. The sequenced sample was PBMCs or T cells enriched from blood (not recorded which). The CDR3 coding sequence is TGTGCCAGCAGAAGGGCCGGGGGGAACATTCAGTACTTC. Protein: CASRRAGGNIQYF.